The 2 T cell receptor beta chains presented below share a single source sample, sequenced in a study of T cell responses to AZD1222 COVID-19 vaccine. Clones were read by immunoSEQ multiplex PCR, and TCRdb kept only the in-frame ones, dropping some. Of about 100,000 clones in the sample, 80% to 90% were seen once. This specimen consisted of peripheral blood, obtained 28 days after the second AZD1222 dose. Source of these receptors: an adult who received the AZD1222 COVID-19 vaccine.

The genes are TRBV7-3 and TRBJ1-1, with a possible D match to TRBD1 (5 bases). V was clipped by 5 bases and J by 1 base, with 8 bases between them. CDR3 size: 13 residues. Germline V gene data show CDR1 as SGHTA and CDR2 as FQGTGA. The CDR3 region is CASSAQENTEAFF. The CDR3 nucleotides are TGTGCCAGCAGCGCACAGGAGAACACTGAAGCTTTCTTT.

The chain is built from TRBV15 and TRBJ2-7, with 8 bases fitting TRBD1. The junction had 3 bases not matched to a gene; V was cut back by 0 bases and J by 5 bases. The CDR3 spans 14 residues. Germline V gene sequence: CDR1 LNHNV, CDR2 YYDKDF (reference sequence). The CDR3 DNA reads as TGTGCCACCAGCAGAGACCGGACAGGGAACGAGCAGTACTTC. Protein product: CATSRDRTGNEQYF.